The clone carrying this T cell receptor beta chain was observed a handful of times. Its antigen is still unknown. Germline V gives CDR1 SGDLS, CDR2 YYNGEE. V lost 4 bases, J lost 3 bases, and 14 bases stayed unmatched. CDR3 length: 17 amino acids. The record originates from a study of beta chain features in type 1 diabetes. Turning to the study itself: No age, gender or cell yield differences were seen between patients and healthy donors.

Expressed TCRB transcripts got sequenced, as all isolated RNA was reverse transcribed. TCRdb keeps only in-frame clones here, not all; method: immunoSEQ multiplex PCR. The data show approximately 600,000 clones, 9.5% to 15% seen once. Study-wide results and caveats: In all four CD4+ subsets, TCRB CDR3 length was significantly, moderately reduced in type 1 diabetes. PCR might pick shorter templates more often, in the same way for patients and controls.

Input material: naive CD4+ T cells from blood. The V call is TRBV9, the J call TRBJ2-5, with 8 positions matching TRBD2. This sequence was found in a man aged 25-45 years with type 1 diabetes. CDR3 sequence: CASSSHLGGSGEETQYF. The CDR3 DNA follows: TGTGCCAGCAGCTCCCACCTTGGGGGTAGCGGGGAAGAGACCCAGTACTTC.